This T cell receptor (beta chain) was sequenced in a study of blood T cell repertoires in COVID-19. Study in general: From T cells, B-cell-depleted T cells, or PBMCs came the material, which was cDNA or gDNA.

Adults between roughly 18 and 89 years of age took part from about two dozen US areas. What the recovered Cohort 3 donors had was two negative PCRs, clearance, or symptom resolution. CDR1 and CDR2 (germline): MGHRA, YSYEKL. Trimming at V came to 4 bases and at J to 2 bases, leaving 5 bases not matched to a gene. CDR3 length: 15 amino acids. The authors' processing: By means of reference gene primer amplification, nucleated cell counts were estimated. This table comes from immunoSEQ multiplex PCR, and its TCRdb copy is limited to in-frame clones, with some not included. V and J calls plus clone size are reproduced from that table; the DNA served to infer D and trimming. The sample lists a few hundred thousand clones, approximately 89% seen once, with 1% to 1.5% in the top ten.

The clonotype was recovered from a man aged 25 to 40 who had recovered from COVID-19. Sequenced sample: PBMCs or T cells enriched from blood (not recorded which). The V call is TRBV4-1, the J call TRBJ1-2; 9 nucleotides align to TRBD1. For the CDR3, the DNA is TGCGCCAGCAGCCCGGACAGGGGACGGAACTATGGCTACACCTTC. Translating it yields CASSPDRGRNYGYTF.